This T cell receptor beta chain emerged from a study of T cells after yellow fever vaccination. General observations from the study: The study noted that FACS-sorted repertoires could contain abundant clonotypes contaminating from the bulk population. The secondary response peaked faster, at day 5 versus 15, but was weaker.

The sample holds a few counts of this clonotype. Its specificity is unknown. This CDR3 is 15 amino acids long. V dropped 5 bases and J dropped 10; count of bases not matched to a gene: 8. Germline CDR1 SGHDT, CDR2 YYEEEE. A single record per CDR3 protein comes from TCRdb applying MiXCR to the 5' RACE reads. The profile covers 450,000 to 600,000 distinct CDR3 sequences, with around an eighth appearing a single time and 11% to 15% taken by the ten largest. This receptor was taken from a man aged 25-45 years who received the YFV17D yellow fever vaccine. The chain links TRBV5-6 to TRBJ1-6, with 11 positions matching TRBD1. Here the sequenced sample was PBMCs, taken on the day of the yellow fever booster vaccination. This CDR3 reads CASRLRRTGGSPLHF. CDR3 in DNA: TGTGCCAGCAGACTGAGAAGGACAGGGGGCTCACCCCTCCACTTT.